The 22 T cell receptor beta chains reported below all come from one sample, sequenced in a study of technical replicates of blood from four donors (dated by TCRdb to between 2016 and 2019). Receptors were amplified or captured by the immunoSEQ multiplex PCR assay. As stored in TCRdb, this immuneACCESS dataset retains in-frame rearrangements with V and J assigned. A fraction of the clones does not appear; measured against another copy, unresolved V genes explain less than half of the discrepancy, and the remainder lacks a known reason. Counted in this sample were 62,000 or so clones; 70% to 90% of them appeared once. The leading ten clones occupy roughly 5% of the sample. Sequenced: PBMCs. Receptors were obtained from a human donor in good health. Some clones in this sample may be carry-over from other donors' samples.

The chain combines TRBV27 with TRBJ2-7, with D perhaps TRBD2 (7 bases). There are 14 residues in the CDR3. The ends were cut back, 7 bases at V and 6 bases at J, with 19 bases in the middle. Germline lookup yields CDR1 MNHEY and CDR2 SMNVEV (reference sequence). The CDR3 protein is CASTMGGPGGEQYF. CDR3 coding DNA: TGTGCCAGCACCATGGGGGGGCCCGGAGGCGAGCAGTACTTC.

This sequence joins TRBV15 and TRBJ1-5, with TRBD1 identical over 8 bases. The germline gives CDR1 LNHNV, CDR2 YYDKDF (reference sequence). V shed 5 bases and J 2 bases; nucleotides not matched to a gene: 2. The CDR3 spans 14 residues. The DNA for the CDR3 is TGTGCCACCAGCTCGGACAGGGGCAATCAGCCCCAGCATTTT. It yields the protein CATSSDRGNQPQHF.

V is TRBV7-9 and J is TRBJ2-7, with TRBD2 matching 7 bases. V was pared by 0 bases and J by 1 base, with 0 bases of the junction left unmatched. The CDR3 covers 14 residues. The germline gives CDR1 SEHNR, CDR2 FQNEAQ (reference sequence). CDR3 bases: TGTGCCAGCAGCTTAGCGGGAGGGTCCTACGAGCAGTACTTC. Amino acids: CASSLAGGSYEQYF.

As concerns this clone: The sample contains more than one DNA sequence encoding this CDR3. The chain carries TRBV7-2 and TRBJ2-7; 8 nucleotides match TRBD2. Germline values: CDR1 SGHTA, CDR2 FQGNSA. The V gene end was trimmed by 6 bases and the J gene end by 3 bases; junction bases not matched to a gene: 4. This CDR3 contains 13 residues. The CDR3 region has the DNA TGTGCCAGCAGTCTAGCGGGCGGCTACGAGCAGTACTTC. It translates to CASSLAGGYEQYF.

The chain uses TRBV25-1 and TRBJ2-5, with 7 bases that match TRBD1. V lost 5 bases, J lost 5 bases, and 8 bases stayed unmatched. CDR1 is MGHDK and CDR2 is SYGVNS in the germline V gene. This CDR3 has 14 residues. The chain's CDR3 is CASSPHRGRETQYF. CDR3 nucleotides: TGTGCCAGCAGTCCGCACAGGGGAAGGGAGACCCAGTACTTC.

The chain couples TRBV5-5 to TRBJ1-1, with 10 bases that match TRBD1. This CDR3 region has 15 residues. CDR1 and CDR2 from the germline V gene are SGHKS and YYEKEE (reference sequence). J gave up 5 bases and V 1 base, and 5 bases lay outside the gene matches. The CDR3 DNA reads TGTGCCAGCAGCTTGAGACAGGGGGCGCAGACTGAAGCTTTCTTT. Its translation: CASSLRQGAQTEAFF.

Here the CDR3 DNA reads TGTGCCAGCAGTGCAAAGACAGGGGGCCACGGTGAAAAACTGTTTTTT. Translation: CASSAKTGGHGEKLFF. V and J are TRBV27 and TRBJ1-4, with 10 bases that match TRBD1. Germline assignment: CDR1 MNHEY and CDR2 SMNVEV (reference sequence). This CDR3 has 16 amino acids. Unmatched junction bases numbered 10, after V lost 5 bases and J lost 7 bases.

The rearrangement uses TRBV29-1 and TRBJ1-2, with 12 positions matching TRBD1. CDR3 length: 17 amino acids. Per germline, CDR1 SQVTM and CDR2 ANQGSEA. V dropped 7 bases and J dropped 1; count of bases not matched to a gene: 13. The DNA for the CDR3 is TGCAGCGCCCAAAAAGGGACAGGGGGCGAGTTTAACTATGGCTACACCTTC. Amino acid sequence: CSAQKGTGGEFNYGYTF.

The chain employs TRBV5-4 and TRBJ1-5; 11 bases are a match to TRBD1. The CDR3 has 15 amino acids. The V gene end was trimmed by 4 bases and the J gene end by 6 bases; junction bases not matched to a gene: 6. The germline V gene has CDR1 SGHNT and CDR2 YYREEE (reference sequence). The CDR3 reads CASSPGQGAGQPQHF. The DNA of the CDR3 is TGTGCCAGCAGCCCCGGACAGGGGGCAGGTCAGCCCCAGCATTTT.

The chain employs TRBV5-1 and TRBJ2-7; 12 bases are shared with TRBD2. The CDR3 has 15 amino acids. Unmatched junction bases numbered 5, after V lost 4 bases and J lost 3 bases. Germline V gene data show CDR1 as SGHRS and CDR2 as YFSETQ. Here the CDR3 DNA reads TGCGCCAGCAGCGAGGGACTAGCGGGTATCTACGAGCAGTACTTC. This sequence encodes CASSEGLAGIYEQYF. Based on the CDR3 plus reference TRBV5-1 and TRBJ2-7, the full variable domain is KAGVTQTPRYLIKTRGQQVTLSCSPISGHRSVSWYQQTPGQGLQFLFEYFSETQRNKGNFPGRFSGRQFSNSRSEMNVSTLELGDSALYLCASSEGLAGIYEQYFGPGTRLTVT.

This chain links TRBV7-3 with TRBJ2-2, with a possible D match to TRBD2 (6 bases). This CDR3 region has 18 residues. Germline values: CDR1 SGHTA, CDR2 FQGTGA. Trimming shortened V by 1 base and J by 6 bases, and 21 bases separated the two germline ends. Here the CDR3 reads CASSLIGGMSINAGELFF. In DNA, the CDR3 is TGTGCCAGCAGCTTAATCGGCGGGATGTCGATAAACGCCGGGGAGCTGTTTTTT. Variable domain in full (rest from reference TRBV7-3 and TRBJ2-2): GAGVSQTPSNKVTEKGKYVELRCDPISGHTALYWYRQSLGQGPEFLIYFQGTGAADDSGLPNDRFFAVRPEGSVSTLKIQRTERGDSAVYLCASSLIGGMSINAGELFFGEGSRLTVL.

Regarding this clone: Other nucleotide sequences from this sample produce the same CDR3. The chain recombines TRBV5-1 with TRBJ1-1; 9 bases are shared with TRBD1. Per germline, CDR1 SGHRS and CDR2 YFSETQ. The CDR3 is 13 amino acids. J gave up 5 bases and V 4 bases, and 3 bases lay outside the gene matches. Here the CDR3 reads CASSQGQGTEAFF. In DNA, the CDR3 is TGCGCCAGCAGCCAGGGACAGGGAACTGAAGCTTTCTTT.

Turning to this clone: Other DNA sequences in the sample encode the same CDR3. In DNA form, the CDR3 reads TGCGCCAGCAGCCAACCAGGGGCCTACGAGCAGTACTTC. Translated: CASSQPGAYEQYF. The chain couples TRBV4-1 to TRBJ2-7, with D perhaps TRBD1 (6 bases). Per germline, CDR1 MGHRA and CDR2 YSYEKL. V lost 2 bases and J 2 bases, leaving 7 bases between the germline ends. CDR3 length equals 13 residues.

V gene TRBV5-1 combines with J gene TRBJ2-7; 13 bases align to TRBD2. The ends lost 3 bases at V and 5 bases at J; junction bases unmatched: 8. This CDR3 region has 16 residues. The germline CDR1 and CDR2 sequences are SGHRS and YFSETQ. Here the CDR3 DNA reads TGCGCCAGCAGCTCGACTAGCGGGGGGACCTTTCACGAGCAGTACTTC. Amino acids: CASSSTSGGTFHEQYF.

The J gene is TRBJ1-4, the V gene TRBV19; no firm D call. CDR1 and CDR2 from the germline V gene are LNHDA and SQIVND (reference sequence). This CDR3 is built from 14 residues. The V and J ends lost 2 bases and 7 bases respectively, with 11 bases between them. The CDR3: CASSISDITEKLFF. The DNA of the CDR3 is TGTGCCAGTAGTATAAGTGACATTACTGAAAAACTGTTTTTT.

This clone was counted a single time. The chain uses TRBV2 and TRBJ1-5, with TRBD1 matching 7 bases. Germline V gene data show CDR1 as SNHLY and CDR2 as FYNNEI. The CDR3 sequence is 14 residues long. V was pared by 5 bases and J by 3 bases, with 4 bases of the junction left unmatched. The CDR3 loop is CASSRDRNNQPQHF. The CDR3 DNA reads as TGTGCCAGCAGTAGGGACAGAAACAATCAGCCCCAGCATTTT.

This chain uses TRBV7-8 with TRBJ2-5, with TRBD2 matching over 13 bases. CDR1 and CDR2 (germline): SGHVS, FQNEAQ. The CDR3 has 16 residues. Trimming removed 5 bases from V and 2 bases from J; junction bases left unmatched: 5. The CDR3 DNA sequence: TGTGCCAGCAGCCCGACTAGCGGGGGGCCTCAAGAGACCCAGTACTTC. It specifies CASSPTSGGPQETQYF.

V and J are TRBV4-1 and TRBJ2-5; D is undetermined. The CDR3 loop spans 14 amino acids. The V end was cut by 2 bases, the J end by 5 bases, with 12 bases between. Germline V gene data show CDR1 as MGHRA and CDR2 as YSYEKL. The CDR3 DNA reads as TGCGCCAGCAGCCAAACGGTGCTTTTGGAGACCCAGTACTTC. This sequence encodes CASSQTVLLETQYF.

This chain uses TRBV5-4 with TRBJ1-2; possibly TRBD1 for D (6 bases). The CDR3 extends over 14 amino acids. The V and J ends lost 4 bases and 6 bases respectively, with 16 bases between them. Per the germline V gene, CDR1 is SGHNT and CDR2 is YYREEE (reference sequence). The CDR3 DNA sequence: TGTGCCAGCAGCCGGTACAGGGATTACAATGGCTACACCTTC. As protein: CASSRYRDYNGYTF.

The V call is TRBV10-3, the J call TRBJ2-1; TRBD1 agrees at 10 bases. V gave up 8 bases and J gave up 9 bases; unmatched junction bases: 1. From germline, CDR1 is ENHRY and CDR2 SYGVKD. The CDR3 runs 11 residues. The CDR3 region has the DNA TGTGCCATCGGGACAGGGGTTGAGCAGTTCTTC. Its protein is CAIGTGVEQFF.

This chain connects TRBV5-4 to TRBJ2-6; maybe TRBD2 (7 bases). The CDR3 runs 19 residues. Germline assignment: CDR1 SGHNT and CDR2 YYREEE (reference sequence). Trimming took off 4 bases at V and 0 bases at J, with 20 bases between the two ends. CDR3 coding DNA: TGTGCCAGCAGCCCGGCTAGGGGGGGACCGAACTCTGGGGCCAACGTCCTGACTTTC. Residues: CASSPARGGPNSGANVLTF.

The chain couples TRBV11-2 to TRBJ2-1; D possibly corresponds to TRBD1 (6 bases). This CDR3 is built from 16 residues. Germline values: CDR1 SGHAT, CDR2 FQNNGV. V was trimmed by 2 bases and J by 3 bases, leaving 14 bases between them. CDR3: CASSLLVGQYYNEQFF. In DNA, the CDR3 is TGTGCCAGCAGCTTATTGGTTGGACAGTACTACAATGAGCAGTTCTTC.